This T cell receptor beta chain was profiled in a study of early T cells in non-severe SARS-CoV-2 infection. Turning to the study itself: Unsorted whole blood bulk RNA was sequenced, with unpaired chains.

This clonotype was seen repeatedly, ten times or more. Its antigen is not known. Whole-study findings and limits: The VDJdb matching leaned toward anti-spike CD8 responses and overlooked private and CD4 specificities.

Unique molecular identifiers were added to individual cDNA molecules. TCRdb re-called the 5' RACE reads with MiXCR, one entry per CDR3 protein. This table has 50,000 to 70,000 distinct CDR3 sequences, about 10% appearing once. Germline V lookup: CDR1 DFQATT, CDR2 SNEGSKA (reference sequence). This CDR3 comprises 12 residues. With 2 bases removed from V and 3 bases from J, the gap between germline ends came to 8 bases. The V and J genes are TRBV20-1 and TRBJ2-7; D remains unclear. Sequences were obtained from whole blood. This sequence was found in an adult who was a healthcare worker with PCR-confirmed SARS-CoV-2 infection or an uninfected control (not recorded which). The CDR3 region has the DNA TGCAGTGCTAGATTGGTGGACTACGAGCAGTACTTC. It specifies CSARLVDYEQYF.